This T cell receptor (beta chain) came from a study of blood T cell repertoires in COVID-19. Whole-study context: Material from acute and convalescent COVID-19 was sourced from the United States, Italy and Spain. T cells, B-cell-depleted T cells, or PBMCs supplied cDNA or gDNA.

This clone was seen just once. Study processing details: Reference gene primer amplification gave estimated nucleated cell counts. The repertoire was sequenced with immunoSEQ multiplex PCR; TCRdb's copy has only in-frame clones and lacks some. V and J calls and clone size are those listed in that table; D and trimming were worked out from the DNA. The data contain about 110,000 clones, 70% to 80% of them singletons. Trimming took 3 bases from V and 7 from J; bases not matched to a gene: 8. The CDR3 consists of 16 residues. Germline CDR1 reads SGHRS; CDR2 reads YFSETQ. Sequencing was carried out using peripheral blood. The receptor's source is a human donor with acute or convalescent COVID-19. The donor label of this sample is uncertain. The chain links TRBV5-1 to TRBJ1-6; 9 nucleotides agree with TRBD1. The CDR3 protein is CASSSTTGTGNSPLHF. The DNA for the CDR3 is TGCGCCAGCAGCTCCACGACCGGGACAGGGAATTCACCCCTCCACTTT.